Following are 27 T cell receptor beta chains from one sample sequenced in a study of blood T cell repertoires in COVID-19. Sequencing was performed with immunoSEQ multiplex PCR; in TCRdb, only in-frame clones are kept and a portion is missing. The table lists 160,000 or so clones, around 90% of them singletons. The sequencing input was peripheral blood. These receptors were taken from a man aged 55 to 70 with acute or convalescent COVID-19.

This chain links TRBV7-2 with TRBJ2-3; 8 bases align to TRBD2. Germline lookup yields CDR1 SGHTA and CDR2 FQGNSA. V was pared by 2 bases and J by 4 bases, with 8 bases of the junction left unmatched. This CDR3 region has 16 residues. CDR3 sequence (DNA): TGTGCCAGCAGCTTACCAGCGGGGGTCGGGGCAGATACGCAGTATTTT. Its translation is CASSLPAGVGADTQYF.

In this sample, this clone turned up a few times. The chain links TRBV2 to TRBJ1-3; D not certain. Trimming left V 6 bases short and J 0 bases short, with 9 bases between. The CDR3 totals 14 residues. CDR1 is SNHLY and CDR2 is FYNNEI in the germline V gene. In nucleotides, the CDR3 is TGTGCCAGCAGACCAGTTGACTCTGGAAACACCATATATTTT. Amino acid sequence: CASRPVDSGNTIYF. Filled out from reference TRBV2 and TRBJ1-3, the complete variable domain reads EPEVTQTPSHQVTQMGQEVILRCVPISNHLYFYWYRQILGQKVEFLVSFYNNEISEKSEIFDDQFSVERPDGSNFTLKIRSTKLEDSAMYFCASRPVDSGNTIYFGEGSWLTVV.

The V gene is TRBV5-6, the J gene TRBJ2-7; D might be TRBD1 (5 bases). Trimming pared 2 bases from V and 2 bases from J, leaving 11 bases between. This CDR3 is built from 14 residues. The germline CDR1 and CDR2 sequences are SGHDT and YYEEEE. The CDR3 region is CASSFQGTPYEQYF. The DNA of the CDR3 is TGTGCCAGCAGCTTTCAGGGCACTCCCTACGAGCAGTACTTC.

This chain links TRBV23-1 with TRBJ1-1; D is possibly TRBD1 (5 bases). TRBV23-1 is an ORF, and what it does is uncertain. The CDR3 has 18 amino acids. Trimming cost V 3 bases and J 0 bases, with 20 bases left between them. The CDR3 DNA reads TGCGCCAGCAGTCATCCGGGGCGGGGGAGAGGTGTGAACACTGAAGCTTTCTTT. This encodes CASSHPGRGRGVNTEAFF.

CDR3 nucleotides: TGTGCCAGCAGCCAGATTAATCAGCCCCAGCATTTT. Translated: CASSQINQPQHF. The rearrangement uses TRBV6-5 and TRBJ1-5; no clear D gene. This CDR3 spans 12 amino acids. Germline CDR1 MNHEY, CDR2 SVGAGI. With 6 bases removed from V and 4 bases from J, the gap between germline ends came to 7 bases.

CDR3 sequence reads: CASSERRFSLDNSPLHF. For the CDR3, the DNA is TGCGCCAGCAGTGAGCGGCGGTTTTCCCTCGATAATTCACCCCTCCACTTT. This sequence joins TRBV10-2 and TRBJ1-6; D gene uncertain. Germline-derived CDR1 and CDR2 are WSHSY and SAAADI. Trimming left V 2 bases short and J 5 bases short, with 16 bases between. The CDR3 is made up of 17 amino acids.

This clone was recorded only once. As DNA, the CDR3 is TGCGCCAGCAGCTTAACAGGGGTTAATTCACCCCTCCACTTT. Amino acids: CASSLTGVNSPLHF. V and J are TRBV5-1 and TRBJ1-6, with 7 bases lining up with TRBD1. Germline assignment: CDR1 SGHRS and CDR2 YFSETQ. The CDR3 extends over 14 amino acids. V lost 2 bases to trimming and J lost 6 bases; unmatched junction nucleotides: 2.

CDR3 nucleotide sequence: TGTGCCTGGACCCGGGGGGGCAGAAGATACTCTGGAAACACCATATATTTT. The encoded protein is CAWTRGGRRYSGNTIYF. J is TRBJ1-3 and V is TRBV30; possibly TRBD1 for D (6 bases). There are 17 residues in the CDR3. The V and J ends lost 4 bases and 0 bases respectively, with 19 bases between them. CDR1 GTSNPN and CDR2 SVGIG come from the germline V gene (reference sequence). Together with reference TRBV30 and TRBJ1-3, the CDR3 gives the full variable domain: SQTIHQWPATLVQPVGSPLSLECTVEGTSNPNLYWYRQAAGRGLQLLFYSVGIGQISSEVPQNLSASRPQDRQFILSSKKLLLSDSGFYLCAWTRGGRRYSGNTIYFGEGSWLTVV.

The rearrangement joins TRBV2 to TRBJ1-5; D not resolved. Trimming removed 1 base from V and 6 bases from J, with 13 bases in between. This CDR3 is built from 15 residues. Germline V gene lookup returns CDR1 SNHLY and CDR2 FYNNEI. The CDR3 sequence: CASSEGRSGSQPQHF. The CDR3 DNA reads TGTGCCAGCAGTGAAGGCCGCAGTGGGAGTCAGCCCCAGCATTTT.

The chain employs TRBV5-6 and TRBJ2-7; 12 nucleotides agree with TRBD1. CDR1 and CDR2 from the germline V gene are SGHDT and YYEEEE. The CDR3 has 13 amino acids. Trimming took 4 bases from V and 11 from J; bases not matched to a gene: 7. This CDR3 reads CASSTRDRGLEYF. DNA of the CDR3: TGTGCCAGCAGCACCCGGGACAGGGGGCTTGAGTACTTC. Full variable domain (remainder filled in from reference TRBV5-6 and TRBJ2-7): DAGVTQSPTHLIKTRGQQVTLRCSPKSGHDTVSWYQQALGQGPQFIFQYYEEEERQRGNFPDRFSGHQFPNYSSELNVNALLLGDSALYLCASSTRDRGLEYFGPGTRLTVT.

This chain connects TRBV4-2 to TRBJ1-2; D perhaps matches TRBD1 (6 bases). The germline V and J ends were trimmed by 0 bases and 3 bases, with 11 bases remaining between them. The length of the CDR3 is 15 residues. Germline V gene sequence: CDR1 LGHNA, CDR2 YNFKEQ. The CDR3 loop reads CASSQDSGGDYGYTF. The DNA for the CDR3 is TGTGCCAGCAGCCAAGATAGCGGGGGCGACTATGGCTACACCTTC.

The chain combines TRBV20-1 with TRBJ1-1, with 10 bases aligning to TRBD1. The V gene end was trimmed by 6 bases and the J gene end by 1 base; junction bases not matched to a gene: 17. CDR1 and CDR2 (germline): DFQATT, SNEGSKA (reference sequence). The CDR3 covers 18 residues. CDR3 amino acids: CSASPQPGQGFGNTEAFF. The CDR3 region has the DNA TGCAGTGCAAGTCCTCAACCGGGACAGGGGTTTGGGAACACTGAAGCTTTCTTT.

The rearrangement links TRBV20-1 to TRBJ2-7; D unresolved. Between the trimmed V and J ends, which lost 5 bases and 7 bases, there was a span of 12 bases. This CDR3 has 11 residues. Germline loops: CDR1 DFQATT, CDR2 SNEGSKA (reference sequence). DNA of the CDR3: TGCAGTGCTCTTTTCGAGTTTGAGCAGTACTTC. It is translated as CSALFEFEQYF.

This clone has just a few counts. CDR3 amino acids: CASSPKQGTQPQHF. The CDR3 coding sequence is TGTGCCAGCTCACCAAAACAGGGGACTCAGCCCCAGCATTTT. The V call is TRBV18, the J call TRBJ1-5; 7 bases are a match to TRBD1. The J segment lost 6 bases and the V segment lost 2 bases, leaving 4 bases of the junction unmatched. The CDR3 spans 14 residues. Per the germline V gene, CDR1 is KGHSH and CDR2 is LQKENI. The whole variable domain, remainder taken from reference TRBV18 and TRBJ1-5, is NAGVMQNPRHLVRRRGQEARLRCSPMKGHSHVYWYRQLPEEGLKFMVYLQKENIIDESGMPKERFSAEFPKEGPSILRIQQVVRGDSAAYFCASSPKQGTQPQHFGDGTRLSIL.

CDR3 region: CASKNRENSPLHF. The CDR3 DNA reads as TGTGCCAGTAAGAACAGGGAGAATTCACCCCTCCACTTT. The rearrangement links TRBV19 to TRBJ1-6, with a possible D match to TRBD1 (6 bases). The CDR3 spans 13 residues. Looked up from germline, CDR1 is LNHDA and CDR2 is SQIVND (reference sequence). V dropped 7 bases and J dropped 7 bases, with 11 bases sitting between them.

J is TRBJ2-1 and V is TRBV12-3 or TRBV12-4, with D unclear. The V end lost 2 bases, the J end lost 9 bases, and 11 bases lay between the germline ends. This CDR3 spans 13 amino acids. Here the CDR3 DNA reads TGTGCCAGCAGTTTAAACTCTAGAGGTGAGCAGTTCTTC. It translates to CASSLNSRGEQFF.

The rearrangement joins TRBV24-1 to TRBJ2-3; 7 nucleotides line up with TRBD2. V shed 0 bases, J shed 0 bases, and the junction held 2 bases outside the gene matches. The CDR3 runs 16 residues. Per germline, CDR1 KGHDR and CDR2 SFDVKD. CDR3 in amino acids: CATSDLGGGSTDTQYF. The CDR3, as DNA: TGTGCCACCAGTGATTTGGGCGGGGGTAGCACAGATACGCAGTATTTT.

J is TRBJ1-2 and V is TRBV5-1; TRBD1 aligns across 9 bases. V trimming: 4 bases; J trimming: 5 bases; junction bases outside the gene matches: 15. Germline values: CDR1 SGHRS, CDR2 YFSETQ. The CDR3 sequence is 17 residues long. The CDR3 DNA follows: TGCGCCAGCAGCCCACGCCTCCCCGGGACAGGGAGGTATGGCTACACCTTC. Protein product: CASSPRLPGTGRYGYTF.

V usage is TRBV7-6 and J usage is TRBJ2-7; 8 bases fit TRBD1. CDR3 size: 15 residues. Germline V gene data show CDR1 as SGHVS and CDR2 as FNYEAQ. The junction had 7 bases not matched to a gene; V was cut back by 5 bases and J by 1 base. The CDR3 coding sequence is TGTGCCAGCAGCGGCGGGACAGGACGATCCTACGAGCAGTACTTC. It yields the protein CASSGGTGRSYEQYF.

This rearrangement joins TRBV24-1 to TRBJ2-3, with no clear D. The CDR3 loop spans 14 amino acids. V dropped 3 bases and J dropped 3 bases, with 9 bases sitting between them. Germline V lookup: CDR1 KGHDR, CDR2 SFDVKD. CDR3 sequence reads: CATSDPTGTDTQYF. The CDR3, as DNA: TGTGCCACCAGTGATCCGACTGGGACAGATACGCAGTATTTT.

V usage is TRBV6-4 and J usage is TRBJ2-3; TRBD2 aligns across 7 bases. Looked up from germline, CDR1 is MRHNA and CDR2 is SNTAGT. V shed 8 bases, J shed 2 bases, and the junction held 10 bases outside the gene matches. CDR3 length: 15 amino acids. This CDR3 is CASARSGVSTDTQYF. CDR3 nucleotide sequence: TGTGCCAGCGCCCGCAGCGGGGTTTCCACAGATACGCAGTATTTT.

The V gene is TRBV29-1, the J gene TRBJ2-1, with D possibly being TRBD1 (7 bases). The CDR3 consists of 13 residues. From germline, CDR1 is SQVTM and CDR2 ANQGSEA. V was clipped by 7 bases and J by 3 bases, with 13 bases between them. The CDR3 region has the DNA TGCAGCGGGGGGGACAGTCTCTACAATGAGCAGTTCTTC. Translation gives CSGGDSLYNEQFF.

The chain employs TRBV30 and TRBJ1-6, with 7 bases lining up with TRBD1. V shed 0 bases and J 9 bases; nucleotides not matched to a gene: 8. CDR1 GTSNPN and CDR2 SVGIG come from the germline V gene (reference sequence). The CDR3 consists of 15 residues. The CDR3 DNA reads TGTGCCTGGAGTGTAGTTTCAGGGGGAGGTTCACCCCTCCACTTT. Protein sequence: CAWSVVSGGGSPLHF.

CDR3 amino acids: CASSRDYAAGELFF. For the CDR3, the DNA is TGTGCCAGCAGCCGGGATTACGCCGCCGGGGAGCTGTTTTTT. This sequence joins TRBV6-5 and TRBJ2-2; weak D call: TRBD2 (5 bases). The V and J ends lost 6 bases and 6 bases respectively, with 14 bases between them. This CDR3 has 14 amino acids. Germline CDR1 and CDR2: MNHEY and SVGAGI.

CDR3 sequence (DNA): TGCGCCAGCAGCCCCACCCCCGACAGGGACGGCTACGAGCAGTACTTC. Protein: CASSPTPDRDGYEQYF. V usage is TRBV4-1 and J usage is TRBJ2-7, with 7 bases lining up with TRBD1. V was clipped by 4 bases and J by 3 bases; unmatched bases: 12. The CDR3 is made up of 16 amino acids. Looked up from germline, CDR1 is MGHRA and CDR2 is YSYEKL.

The V and J genes are TRBV27 and TRBJ1-5; 10 nucleotides match TRBD1. V gave up 6 bases and J gave up 4 bases; unmatched junction bases: 12. The CDR3 sequence is 17 residues long. CDR1 MNHEY and CDR2 SMNVEV come from the germline V gene (reference sequence). The CDR3 loop reads CASSLRQGAFLNQPQHF. In nucleotides, the CDR3 is TGTGCCAGCAGCCTAAGACAGGGGGCTTTTCTAAATCAGCCCCAGCATTTT.

Regarding this clone: A single base separates this from a much larger clone, so it may be a read error. J is TRBJ1-1 and V is TRBV7-9; 7 nucleotides agree with TRBD1. With V trimmed by 1 base and J by 4 bases, 0 bases remained unmatched. Per germline, CDR1 SEHNR and CDR2 FQNEAQ (reference sequence). This CDR3 comprises 13 residues. CDR3 coding DNA: TGTGCCAGCAGCTTAGGGACAGGCACTGAAGCTTTCTTT. The encoded protein is CASSLGTGTEAFF.